One sample yielded the 28 T cell receptor beta chains listed below, sequenced in a study of T-cell memory formation after mild COVID-19. TCRdb reprocessed the 5' RACE reads with MiXCR, giving one entry per CDR3 protein. Among around 200,000 distinct CDR3 sequences listed, less than 20% were seen once. The sample consisted of PBMCs or a T cell subset sorted from them (not recorded which). All receptors derive from a man between 18 and 29 years old who had mild COVID-19 (a few samples of this study predate the infection). Cell type and time point are not known.

This clonotype was counted a few times. This chain links TRBV6-6 with TRBJ1-5, with unresolved D. The ends were cut back, 5 bases at V and 9 bases at J, with 11 bases in the middle. This CDR3 region has 12 residues. Germline V gene data show CDR1 as MNHNY and CDR2 as SVGAGI (reference sequence). The CDR3 DNA sequence: TGTGCCAGCAGTCTCCCGGAGGGGCCCCAGCATTTT. It is translated as CASSLPEGPQHF.

The gene calls are TRBV20-1 and TRBJ1-2; D may be TRBD1 (5 bases). CDR3 length: 13 residues. Germline CDR1 reads DFQATT; CDR2 reads SNEGSKA (reference sequence). Trimming took off 6 bases at V and 2 bases at J, with 13 bases between the two ends. CDR3 region: CSAPRRDNYGYTF. CDR3 nucleotide sequence: TGCAGTGCCCCCCGAAGGGACAACTATGGCTACACCTTC.

The rearrangement uses TRBV10-3 and TRBJ1-2; D ambiguous. CDR3 length equals 17 residues. V lost 3 bases, J lost 1 base, and 18 bases lay in between. Germline lookup yields CDR1 ENHRY and CDR2 SYGVKD. The CDR3 loop reads CAISEKAIGLSNYGYTF. As DNA, the CDR3 is TGTGCCATCAGTGAAAAGGCGATCGGGCTGAGTAACTATGGCTACACCTTC.

This clonotype was counted a few times. The chain recombines TRBV3-1 with TRBJ2-7, with D perhaps matching TRBD1 (5 bases). Germline CDR1 is LGHDT and CDR2 is YNNKEL (reference sequence). This CDR3 has 12 amino acids. Trimming stripped 7 bases from V and 6 bases from J, with 13 bases between. CDR3 coding DNA: TGTGCCAGCACCTCCGGGCAGGGCGAGCAGTACTTC. Its translation is CASTSGQGEQYF.

The chain combines TRBV5-1 with TRBJ2-5; no clear D gene. The CDR3 length is 13 residues. Germline V gene data show CDR1 as SGHRS and CDR2 as YFSETQ. Trimming pared 5 bases from V and 0 bases from J, leaving 8 bases between. CDR3 loop: CASRTRYQETQYF. CDR3 in DNA: TGCGCCAGCAGAACCAGATACCAAGAGACCCAGTACTTC.

This clonotype has only a few counts. This rearrangement joins TRBV2 to TRBJ1-5; D is perhaps TRBD1 (6 bases). The CDR3 consists of 14 residues. Trimming cost V 8 bases and J 2 bases, with 13 bases left between them. Germline-derived CDR1 and CDR2 are SNHLY and FYNNEI. The CDR3 nucleotides read TGTGCCAGCGGCCGAAGACAGGGCAATCAGCCCCAGCATTTT. Protein sequence: CASGRRQGNQPQHF.

This chain connects TRBV28 to TRBJ1-6; TRBD1 agrees at 12 bases. The CDR3 sequence is 15 residues long. CDR1 MDHEN and CDR2 SYDVKM come from the germline V gene. Trimming removed 7 bases from V and 6 bases from J; junction bases left unmatched: 4. CDR3 sequence (DNA): TGTGCCAGCAAAATGGGACAGGGGGCTAATTCACCCCTCCACTTT. Translating it yields CASKMGQGANSPLHF.

The V and J genes are TRBV10-3 and TRBJ2-7; D is unclear. From germline, CDR1 is ENHRY and CDR2 SYGVKD. Trimming cost V 6 bases and J 2 bases, with 17 bases left between them. This CDR3 contains 15 residues. The CDR3 loop is CAISVGPSNAYEQYV. CDR3 nucleotide sequence: TGTGCCATCAGCGTCGGACCGAGCAACGCCTACGAGCAGTACGTC.

The chain employs TRBV9 and TRBJ2-7; a weak D match, TRBD1 (8 bases). The CDR3 spans 15 residues. The ends were cut back, 0 bases at V and 6 bases at J, with 16 bases in the middle. Per the germline V gene, CDR1 is SGDLS and CDR2 is YYNGEE. The CDR3 region is CASSVGAGQVAEQYF. The DNA of the CDR3 is TGTGCCAGCAGCGTAGGAGCGGGACAGGTGGCCGAGCAGTACTTC.

The V and J genes are TRBV4-3 and TRBJ2-3, with 7 bases that match TRBD1. J lost 1 base, V lost 3 bases, and 7 bases had no gene match. The germline CDR1 and CDR2 sequences are LGHNA and YSLEER. This CDR3 has 16 amino acids. DNA for the CDR3: TGCGCCAGCAGCCAGTCCAGGGGGTCCGGCACAGATACGCAGTATTTT. It encodes CASSQSRGSGTDTQYF.

This chain joins TRBV6-2 or TRBV6-3 and TRBJ2-7, with TRBD1 identical over 9 bases. This CDR3 region has 14 residues. The V gene end was trimmed by 6 bases and the J gene end by 2 bases; junction bases not matched to a gene: 5. Per the germline V gene, CDR1 is MNHEY and CDR2 is SVGEGT. DNA of the CDR3: TGTGCCAGCAGCCCGAGGGACAGGGCCTACGAGCAGTACGTC. Its translation is CASSPRDRAYEQYV.

This clonotype has just a few counts. V and J are TRBV12-3 or TRBV12-4 and TRBJ1-5; D call uncertain. V was cut by 7 bases and J by 0 bases, with 16 bases left in between. This CDR3 has 16 residues. Here the CDR3 DNA reads TGTGCCAGCACCGACGCTGGGGAGGGTAGCAATCAGCCCCAGCATTTT. This codes for CASTDAGEGSNQPQHF.

In this sample, this clonotype turned up a few times. The chain uses TRBV28 and TRBJ1-4, with D uncertain. With 4 bases removed from V and 6 bases from J, the gap between germline ends came to 15 bases. Germline CDR1 reads MDHEN; CDR2 reads SYDVKM. CDR3 length: 15 residues. For the CDR3, the DNA is TGTGCCAGCAGTTCGAGCGCGGCAGGTGATGAAAAACTGTTTTTT. Residues: CASSSSAAGDEKLFF.

This clonotype was found a few times. V and J are TRBV7-9 and TRBJ1-1, with 7 bases aligning to TRBD1. With 4 bases clipped from V and 8 bases from J, the junction kept 10 bases outside the gene matches. Germline V gene sequence: CDR1 SEHNR, CDR2 FQNEAQ (reference sequence). The CDR3 extends over 14 amino acids. CDR3 nucleotide sequence: TGTGCCAGCAGCTCACAGGGGCAAAAGGAAGAAGCTTTCTTT. Amino acids: CASSSQGQKEEAFF.

This clonotype has more than one count but fewer than ten. The chain recombines TRBV20-1 with TRBJ2-7; tentatively, D is TRBD1 or TRBD2 (5 bases each). The CDR3 sequence is 14 residues long. CDR1 and CDR2 from the germline V gene are DFQATT and SNEGSKA (reference sequence). Trimming pared 0 bases from V and 5 bases from J, leaving 14 bases between. The CDR3 sequence is CSARDPLVGDEQYF. The DNA for the CDR3 is TGCAGTGCTAGAGATCCCTTGGTGGGGGACGAGCAGTACTTC.

This sequence joins TRBV7-2 and TRBJ1-5; D possibly corresponds to TRBD1 (5 bases). Trimming cost V 6 bases and J 3 bases, with 12 bases left between them. The CDR3 totals 14 residues. The germline V gene has CDR1 SGHTA and CDR2 FQGNSA. CDR3 amino acids: CASSFMGPNQPQHF. The CDR3 coding sequence is TGTGCCAGCAGTTTTATGGGGCCCAATCAGCCCCAGCATTTT.

The rearrangement links TRBV7-6 to TRBJ2-2; no firm D call. This CDR3 has 15 amino acids. Looked up from germline, CDR1 is SGHVS and CDR2 is FNYEAQ. Trimming shortened V by 5 bases and J by 3 bases, and 13 bases separated the two germline ends. As DNA, the CDR3 is TGTGCCAGCAGCCTCCAGGCAGACCACACCGGGGAGCTGTTTTTT. Protein sequence: CASSLQADHTGELFF. Supplemented by reference TRBV7-6 and TRBJ2-2, the full variable domain reads GAGVSQSPRYKVTKRGQDVALRCDPISGHVSLYWYRQALGQGPEFLTYFNYEAQQDKSGLPNDRFSAERPEGSISTLTIQRTEQRDSAMYRCASSLQADHTGELFFGEGSRLTVL.

Many counts were recorded for this clonotype. The chain recombines TRBV5-1 with TRBJ2-3; 11 positions agree with TRBD2. The CDR3 is 16 residues long. Per germline, CDR1 SGHRS and CDR2 YFSETQ. J gave up 7 bases and V 4 bases, and 11 bases lay outside the gene matches. The CDR3: CASSETLTSGEHTQYF. The CDR3 nucleotides read TGCGCCAGCAGCGAGACACTGACTAGCGGGGAGCATACGCAGTATTTT.

V usage is TRBV7-8 and J usage is TRBJ1-1; no clear D. The CDR3 runs to 13 residues. The V gene's germline CDR1 is SGHVS and CDR2 FQNEAQ. The V end lost 4 bases, the J end lost 2 bases, and 8 bases lay between the germline ends. As DNA, the CDR3 is TGTGCCAGCAGCTCCGGATACAACACTGAAGCTTTCTTT. The encoded protein is CASSSGYNTEAFF. The variable domain in full, with the rest retrieved from reference TRBV7-8 and TRBJ1-1, is GAGVSQSPRYKVAKRGQDVALRCDPISGHVSLFWYQQALGQGPEFLTYFQNEAQLDKSGLPSDRFFAERPEGSVSTLKIQRTQQEDSAVYLCASSSGYNTEAFFGQGTRLTVV.

This rearrangement joins TRBV6-5 to TRBJ1-6; unclear D gene. The germline V gene encodes CDR1 MNHEY and CDR2 SVGAGI. This CDR3 region has 17 residues. Trimming cost V 2 bases and J 7 bases, with 18 bases left between them. Here the CDR3 reads CASSYTTPGRTNSPLHF. For the CDR3, the DNA is TGTGCCAGCAGTTACACGACCCCCGGGAGGACGAATTCACCCCTCCACTTT.

The chain employs TRBV7-2 and TRBJ2-7; maybe TRBD1 (5 bases). CDR1 SGHTA and CDR2 FQGNSA come from the germline V gene. Trimming removed 5 bases at V and 4 bases at J, with 9 bases between. The CDR3 has 12 residues. CDR3 in amino acids: CASSPNRYEQYF. DNA of the CDR3: TGTGCCAGCAGCCCAAACAGGTACGAGCAGTACTTC. Full variable domain (outside the CDR3, taken from reference TRBV7-2 and TRBJ2-7): GAGVSQSPSNKVTEKGKDVELRCDPISGHTALYWYRQSLGQGLEFLIYFQGNSAPDKSGLPSDRFSAERTGGSVSTLTIQRTQQEDSAVYLCASSPNRYEQYFGPGTRLTVT.

The V call is TRBV6-2 or TRBV6-3, the J call TRBJ2-1; D is unclear. The CDR3 runs to 11 residues. The V and J ends lost 5 bases and 10 bases respectively, with 9 bases between them. Per the germline V gene, CDR1 is MNHEY and CDR2 is SVGEGT. This chain's CDR3 is CASSLSREQFF. The CDR3 DNA sequence: TGTGCCAGCAGTCTATCTCGAGAGCAGTTCTTC.

The CDR3 nucleotides read TGCGCCAGCACCCAGGCCCGGGGGGATGATACGCAGTATTTT. As protein: CASTQARGDDTQYF. V and J are TRBV5-1 and TRBJ2-3; TRBD2 aligns across 7 bases. The V segment lost 6 bases and the J segment 6 bases; nucleotides outside the gene matches: 10. Germline V gives CDR1 SGHRS, CDR2 YFSETQ. This CDR3 is 14 amino acids long.

The table lists this clonotype with many counts. V and J are TRBV3-1 and TRBJ2-7; D is possibly TRBD1 or TRBD2 (5 bases each). V gave up 2 bases and J gave up 4 bases, with 12 bases separating them. Germline V gene data show CDR1 as LGHDT and CDR2 as YNNKEL (reference sequence). CDR3 length: 14 amino acids. The CDR3 DNA follows: TGTGCCAGCAGCCAAACCGGGGCGGTATACGAGCAGTACTTC. As protein: CASSQTGAVYEQYF.

This clonotype was picked up a small number of times. The chain couples TRBV2 to TRBJ1-5, with D possibly matching TRBD1 (5 bases). Germline CDR1 is SNHLY and CDR2 is FYNNEI. This CDR3 has 15 amino acids. The ends were cut back, 1 base at V and 4 bases at J, with 11 bases in the middle. The CDR3 DNA reads as TGTGCCAGCAGTGAAGTTTCGGGGGGGAATCAGCCCCAGCATTTT. It is translated as CASSEVSGGNQPQHF.

This clonotype was seen a handful of times. This chain uses TRBV9 with TRBJ2-5; 11 positions agree with TRBD1. The CDR3 length is 16 residues. Germline values: CDR1 SGDLS, CDR2 YYNGEE. The ends lost 0 bases at V and 2 bases at J; junction bases unmatched: 3. The CDR3 DNA reads TGTGCCAGCAGCGTAGCTGGGACAGGGGGTCAAGAGACCCAGTACTTC. This sequence encodes CASSVAGTGGQETQYF.

This clonotype occurred a few times. V and J are TRBV6-6 and TRBJ1-5; TRBD1 matches 10 bases. V lost 4 bases, J lost 4 bases, and 4 bases stayed unmatched. The CDR3 runs 15 residues. The germline V gene encodes CDR1 MNHNY and CDR2 SVGAGI (reference sequence). CDR3 bases: TGTGCCAGCAGTTCGACAGGGGGCGTTAATCAGCCCCAGCATTTT. Amino acids: CASSSTGGVNQPQHF.

The CDR3 DNA reads TGCATGCCAGCGGGTCAAGAGACCCAGTACTTC. Residues: CMPAGQETQYF. The chain recombines TRBV20-1 with TRBJ2-5; the D gene is possibly TRBD2 (6 bases). The CDR3 is made up of 11 amino acids. Germline loops: CDR1 DFQATT, CDR2 SNEGSKA (reference sequence).